This note documents a single TCR beta chain sequence. Its antigen is still unknown. This sample is drawn from a study of blood T cells in healthy people across ages. Study findings and constraints: Researchers report that TCR beta diversity correlated strongly with naive T cell percentage.

A second roughly 6 to 11 cycle PCR used barcoded and J-beta primers. The authors tagged each cDNA molecule using a template-switch adaptor with 12 random nucleotides. In TCRdb, the 5' RACE reads were re-called with MiXCR into one record per CDR3 protein. Of about 640,000 distinct CDR3 sequences in the sample, under 65% were seen once. Donors gave around 9.8 milliliters of peripheral blood apiece. The V gene's germline CDR1 is LGHDT and CDR2 YNNKEL (reference sequence). The CDR3 is 13 amino acids. Trimming removed 2 bases from V and 7 bases from J, with 11 bases in between. This chain uses TRBV3-1 with TRBJ1-2; no clear D gene. Sequences were obtained from blood. The source of this sequence is a man in his fifties or sixties in good health. CDR3 nucleotide sequence: TGTGCCAGCAGCCAATCCCCAGAGGGTGGCTACACCTTC. Translating gives CASSQSPEGGYTF.